Shown below are 20 T cell receptor beta chains from a single sample sequenced in a study of Siglec-9 on CD8 T cells in melanoma. Data came from immunoSEQ multiplex PCR; TCRdb stores just in-frame clones and leaves some out. The sample consists of 30,000 to 45,000 clones, roughly 80% of them appearing once. The sequencing sample was made of Siglec-9- CD8+ T cells sorted from blood. These receptors all come from a human donor in good health.

The V gene is TRBV2, the J gene TRBJ2-1; TRBD2 matches at 7 bases. This CDR3 is built from 17 residues. Germline assignment: CDR1 SNHLY and CDR2 FYNNEI. The junction had 9 bases not matched to a gene; V was cut back by 2 bases and J by 2 bases. This CDR3 reads CASSESGGSAPYNEQFF. The CDR3 coding sequence is TGTGCCAGCAGTGAATCCGGCGGGAGCGCCCCCTACAATGAGCAGTTCTTC.

This chain joins TRBV19 and TRBJ2-1, with 11 bases fitting TRBD2. Germline V lookup: CDR1 LNHDA, CDR2 SQIVND (reference sequence). J was trimmed by 3 bases and V by 5 bases; bases with no gene match: 3. The CDR3 consists of 15 residues. The CDR3 nucleotides read TGTGCCAGTAGTCTAGGGACTAGCGGCTACAATGAGCAGTTCTTC. It is translated as CASSLGTSGYNEQFF.

This clone was counted a single time. The chain links TRBV9 to TRBJ1-2; TRBD1 agrees at 9 bases. Losses at the gene ends were 0 bases for V and 6 bases for J; bases not matched to a gene: 3. The germline CDR1 and CDR2 sequences are SGDLS and YYNGEE. The CDR3 contains 14 residues. The CDR3 region has the DNA TGTGCCAGCAGCGTAGACAGGGGGCAGGATGGCTACACCTTC. It is translated as CASSVDRGQDGYTF.

The rearrangement links TRBV11-1 to TRBJ2-1; 10 bases match TRBD1. Germline CDR1 SGHAT, CDR2 FQDESV (reference sequence). The V segment lost 0 bases and the J segment 3 bases; nucleotides outside the gene matches: 5. This CDR3 has 17 amino acids. The CDR3 DNA sequence: TGTGCCAGCAGCTTAGCGGGGGGACAGGGGATCTACAATGAGCAGTTCTTC. Its protein product is CASSLAGGQGIYNEQFF. The entire variable domain, with the rest obtained from reference TRBV11-1 and TRBJ2-1, is as follows: EAEVAQSPRYKITEKSQAVAFWCDPISGHATLYWYRQILGQGPELLVQFQDESVVDDSQLPKDRFSAERLKGVDSTLKIQPAELGDSAMYLCASSLAGGQGIYNEQFFGPGTRLTVL.

The chain combines TRBV15 with TRBJ1-4; D unresolved. This CDR3 region has 14 residues. Trimming took 5 bases from V and 8 from J, leaving 15 bases between them. The V gene's germline CDR1 is LNHNV and CDR2 YYDKDF (reference sequence). The CDR3 here is CATSPTSMREKLFF. CDR3 in DNA: TGTGCCACCAGCCCGACTTCGATGCGGGAAAAACTGTTTTTT.

V and J are TRBV5-6 and TRBJ2-7; D not resolved. V shed 4 bases and J shed 0 bases, with 11 bases lying between them. The CDR3 extends over 14 amino acids. Germline loops: CDR1 SGHDT, CDR2 YYEEEE. This chain's CDR3 is CASSRRRNSYEQYF. For the CDR3, the DNA is TGTGCCAGCAGCAGACGGCGGAACTCCTACGAGCAGTACTTC.

The chain employs TRBV13 and TRBJ1-4; D is uncertain. Germline-derived CDR1 and CDR2 are PRHDT and FYEKMQ (reference sequence). The germline V and J ends were trimmed by 0 bases and 10 bases, with 12 bases remaining between them. This CDR3 has 14 residues. The chain's CDR3 is CASSLGWQAGKLFF. In DNA form, the CDR3 reads TGTGCCAGCAGCTTAGGTTGGCAGGCGGGAAAACTGTTTTTT.

This chain uses TRBV19 with TRBJ2-5, with no clear D. V was trimmed by 7 bases and J by 4 bases, leaving 16 bases between them. The CDR3 loop spans 14 amino acids. CDR1 is LNHDA, CDR2 SQIVND, per germline (reference sequence). The CDR3 DNA follows: TGTGCCAGTATGACGAATTTTGAAGGAGAGACCCAGTACTTC. It translates to CASMTNFEGETQYF.

This chain joins TRBV7-9 and TRBJ2-7; possible D gene TRBD1, 6 bases. V was clipped by 5 bases and J by 3 bases, with 20 bases between them. Germline assignment: CDR1 SEHNR and CDR2 FQNEAQ (reference sequence). The CDR3 contains 16 residues. In DNA form, the CDR3 reads TGTGCCAGCAGCGCCGCCCAGGGGAGCCCCCTCTACGAGCAGTACTTC. This codes for CASSAAQGSPLYEQYF. Variable domain in full (rest from reference TRBV7-9 and TRBJ2-7): DTGVSQNPRHKITKRGQNVTFRCDPISEHNRLYWYRQTLGQGPEFLTYFQNEAQLEKSRLLSDRFSAERPKGSFSTLEIQRTEQGDSAMYLCASSAAQGSPLYEQYFGPGTRLTVT.

This chain uses TRBV7-8 with TRBJ2-7; tentatively, D is TRBD1 (5 bases). The CDR3 covers 14 residues. The V gene's germline CDR1 is SGHVS and CDR2 FQNEAQ. V was pared by 2 bases and J by 2 bases, with 10 bases between. The CDR3 nucleotides read TGTGCCAGCAGCTTAAATTCAGGGCCCTACGAGCAGTACTTC. Its translation: CASSLNSGPYEQYF.

V and J are TRBV7-6 and TRBJ2-7; 10 bases are shared with TRBD2. This CDR3 is built from 12 residues. Germline-derived CDR1 and CDR2 are SGHVS and FNYEAQ. V gave up 11 bases and J gave up 2 bases; unmatched junction bases: 3. The chain's CDR3 is CAGTSETYEQYF. CDR3 nucleotide sequence: TGTGCCGGGACTAGCGAAACCTACGAGCAGTACTTC. Using reference TRBV7-6 and TRBJ2-7 for the parts outside the CDR3, the full variable domain is GAGVSQSPRYKVTKRGQDVALRCDPISGHVSLYWYRQALGQGPEFLTYFNYEAQQDKSGLPNDRFSAERPEGSISTLTIQRTEQRDSAMYRCAGTSETYEQYFGPGTRLTVT.

V gene TRBV2 combines with J gene TRBJ1-5; no definite D call. Germline V gene data show CDR1 as SNHLY and CDR2 as FYNNEI. This CDR3 has 15 amino acids. Trimming stripped 4 bases from V and 3 bases from J, with 13 bases between. CDR3 sequence: CASSVPGNPNQPQHF. DNA for the CDR3: TGTGCCAGCAGTGTCCCGGGGAACCCCAATCAGCCCCAGCATTTT.

CDR3 in DNA: TGTGCCAGCAGTTCCACACGCTCCTACAATGAGCAGTTCTTC. The encoded protein is CASSSTRSYNEQFF. V is TRBV27 and J is TRBJ2-1; D call uncertain. Trimming pared 4 bases from V and 0 bases from J, leaving 7 bases between. Germline CDR1 is MNHEY and CDR2 is SMNVEV (reference sequence). This CDR3 comprises 14 residues.

The J gene is TRBJ1-1, the V gene TRBV6-1; D unresolved. This CDR3 region has 13 residues. Germline V gene sequence: CDR1 MNHNS, CDR2 SASEGT. Trimming stripped 8 bases from V and 4 bases from J, with 14 bases between. The CDR3 sequence: CASLTRDFTEAFF. The CDR3 region has the DNA TGTGCCAGCCTCACACGGGATTTCACTGAAGCTTTCTTT.

The chain combines TRBV27 with TRBJ1-2, with 8 positions matching TRBD1. This CDR3 contains 15 residues. The ends lost 7 bases at V and 6 bases at J; junction bases unmatched: 13. From germline, CDR1 is MNHEY and CDR2 SMNVEV (reference sequence). The CDR3 here is CASNWGRGRIDGYTF. For the CDR3, the DNA is TGTGCCAGCAATTGGGGCAGGGGGCGAATAGATGGCTACACCTTC.

V usage is TRBV11-2 and J usage is TRBJ1-5, with no clear D. The CDR3 is made up of 14 amino acids. The V end lost 3 bases, the J end lost 3 bases, and 9 bases lay between the germline ends. Per germline, CDR1 SGHAT and CDR2 FQNNGV. CDR3 loop: CASSFGLYNQPQHF. CDR3 coding DNA: TGTGCCAGCAGCTTCGGACTGTACAATCAGCCCCAGCATTTT.

This sequence joins TRBV15 and TRBJ2-2; D is possibly TRBD2 (6 bases). The CDR3 sequence is 17 residues long. CDR1 is LNHNV, CDR2 YYDKDF, per germline (reference sequence). Trimming took off 1 base at V and 6 bases at J, with 18 bases between the two ends. The DNA of the CDR3 is TGTGCCACCAGCAGAGGCGGCTGGACTATTCCACCCGGGGAGCTGTTTTTT. It yields the protein CATSRGGWTIPPGELFF. The full variable domain, with the rest looked up from reference TRBV15 and TRBJ2-2, is DAMVIQNPRYQVTQFGKPVTLSCSQTLNHNVMYWYQQKSSQAPKLLFHYYDKDFNNEADTPDNFQSRRPNTSFCFLDIRSPGLGDTAMYLCATSRGGWTIPPGELFFGEGSRLTVL.

The count of this clone is one. The gene calls are TRBV10-1 and TRBJ2-1; 8 bases are shared with TRBD2. Trimming took 0 bases from V and 8 from J; bases not matched to a gene: 9. Germline V gene sequence: CDR1 WNHNN, CDR2 SYGVQD (reference sequence). CDR3 length equals 16 residues. The CDR3 spells CASSESFAGGRDEQFF. The CDR3 region has the DNA TGCGCCAGCAGTGAGTCATTTGCGGGGGGCAGGGATGAGCAGTTCTTC.

The chain is built from TRBV29-1 and TRBJ2-3, with 7 bases fitting TRBD2. V was pared by 0 bases and J by 0 bases, with 12 bases of the junction left unmatched. Germline V gene sequence: CDR1 SQVTM, CDR2 ANQGSEA. CDR3 length equals 18 residues. This chain's CDR3 is CSVEDPVGGKLSTDTQYF. CDR3 nucleotide sequence: TGCAGCGTTGAAGATCCTGTGGGAGGGAAACTAAGCACAGATACGCAGTATTTT.

The rearrangement uses TRBV27 and TRBJ1-1; tentative D call: TRBD1 (6 bases). The length of the CDR3 is 16 residues. The ends were cut back, 2 bases at V and 2 bases at J, with 15 bases in the middle. CDR1 and CDR2 (germline): MNHEY, SMNVEV (reference sequence). The CDR3 reads CASSLGGGSGNTEAFF. The CDR3 nucleotides are TGTGCCAGCAGTTTAGGAGGGGGGTCGGGCAACACTGAAGCTTTCTTT.